This TCR beta chain was identified during a study of T cells in Graves' hyperthyroidism and ophthalmopathy. Study details: Peripheral blood samples were taken at initial diagnosis, prior to any treatment.

It was RNA transcripts that yielded the amplified TCR beta CDR3 regions. The study used the HTBI primer set for a first-round RT-PCR of the TCR CDR3. TCRdb re-analysed the multiplex PCR reads in MiXCR, keeping a single row per CDR3 protein. This sample has around 700,000 distinct CDR3 sequences, with 18% found just once. This CDR3 region has 14 residues. Trimming took 6 bases from V and 4 from J; bases not matched to a gene: 7. Study-level findings and limits: A model of 13 V-J features distinguished ophthalmopathy from stable hyperthyroidism.

This clonotype was recorded at least ten times. As yet, its antigen is unknown. The rearrangement uses TRBV12-3 or TRBV12-4 and TRBJ2-3, with 7 positions matching TRBD1. This TCR was sampled from a woman aged 50 to 60 with Graves' hyperthyroidism that later progressed to Graves' ophthalmopathy. Material: blood. For the CDR3, the DNA is TGTGCCAGCAGCCTGGGGACAGCCGCAGATACGCAGTATTTT. This gives the protein CASSLGTAADTQYF.